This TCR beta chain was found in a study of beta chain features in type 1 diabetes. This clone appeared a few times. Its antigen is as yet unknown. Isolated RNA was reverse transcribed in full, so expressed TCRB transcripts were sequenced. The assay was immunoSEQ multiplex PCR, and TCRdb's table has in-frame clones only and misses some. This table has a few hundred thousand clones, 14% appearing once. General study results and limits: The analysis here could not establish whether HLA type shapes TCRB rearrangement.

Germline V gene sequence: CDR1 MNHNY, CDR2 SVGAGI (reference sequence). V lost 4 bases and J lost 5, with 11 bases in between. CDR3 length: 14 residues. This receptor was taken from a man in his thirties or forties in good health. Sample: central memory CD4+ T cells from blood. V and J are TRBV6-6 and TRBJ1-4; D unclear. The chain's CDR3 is CASSFGPLNEKLFF. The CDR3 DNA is TGTGCCAGCAGTTTCGGGCCACTCAATGAAAAACTGTTTTTT.